These 10 T cell receptor beta chains originate from one sample sequenced in a study of blood T cell repertoires in COVID-19. Sequenced by immunoSEQ multiplex PCR; TCRdb stores in-frame clones only, minus some. The sample carries under 200,000 clones, about 88% recorded once. Material: peripheral blood. Every receptor here comes from a middle-aged man with active or convalescent COVID-19.

The chain uses TRBV19 and TRBJ1-2; weak D call: TRBD1 (5 bases). There are 18 residues in the CDR3. The V and J ends lost 2 bases and 1 base respectively, with 20 bases between them. Looked up from germline, CDR1 is LNHDA and CDR2 is SQIVND (reference sequence). The CDR3 spells CASSIKLIGQGNNYGYTF. The CDR3 region has the DNA TGTGCCAGTAGTATAAAGTTAATTGGGCAGGGAAATAACTATGGCTACACCTTC. Variable domain in full (rest from reference TRBV19 and TRBJ1-2): DGGITQSPKYLFRKEGQNVTLSCEQNLNHDAMYWYRQDPGQGLRLIYYSQIVNDFQKGDIAEGYSVSREKKESFPLTVTSAQKNPTAFYLCASSIKLIGQGNNYGYTFGSGTRLTVV.

The gene calls are TRBV9 and TRBJ2-1; TRBD1 matches 8 bases. The germline CDR1 and CDR2 sequences are SGDLS and YYNGEE. V trimming: 3 bases; J trimming: 1 base; junction bases outside the gene matches: 3. The CDR3 covers 15 residues. The CDR3 reads CASSETGESYNEQFF. CDR3 in DNA: TGTGCCAGCAGCGAGACAGGGGAGTCCTACAATGAGCAGTTCTTC.

V and J are TRBV6-1 and TRBJ2-1, with 7 positions matching TRBD1. Germline values: CDR1 MNHNS, CDR2 SASEGT. Unmatched junction bases numbered 16, after V lost 2 bases and J lost 9 bases. The CDR3 loop spans 17 amino acids. In DNA, the CDR3 is TGTGCCAGCAGTGAAAACGGTTGGGGCCACAGGGGTGCTGAGCAGTTCTTC. Protein sequence: CASSENGWGHRGAEQFF.

The rearrangement uses TRBV28 and TRBJ1-5, with TRBD1 matching over 8 bases. The ends lost 1 base at V and 6 bases at J; junction bases unmatched: 5. The germline V gene has CDR1 MDHEN and CDR2 SYDVKM. CDR3 length equals 15 residues. In DNA form, the CDR3 reads TGTGCCAGCAGTTTATCGGACAGGGTGAGTCAGCCCCAGCATTTT. Translated, it gives CASSLSDRVSQPQHF.

This chain links TRBV6-5 with TRBJ2-1; 8 nucleotides align to TRBD1. V lost 5 bases, J lost 9 bases, and 3 bases stayed unmatched. The CDR3 spans 12 residues. Looked up from germline, CDR1 is MNHEY and CDR2 is SVGAGI. DNA for the CDR3: TGTGCCAGCAGTCCAGGGGGCAGTGAGCAGTTCTTC. Translated: CASSPGGSEQFF.

V and J are TRBV30 and TRBJ1-2, with a weak D call TRBD1 (5 bases). The CDR3 has 14 residues. V dropped 2 bases and J dropped 5 bases, with 15 bases sitting between them. Germline CDR1 reads GTSNPN; CDR2 reads SVGIG (reference sequence). The CDR3 spells CAWSSGASRYGYTF. The CDR3 DNA reads TGTGCCTGGAGTAGCGGGGCCAGTAGGTATGGCTACACCTTC.

V is TRBV19 and J is TRBJ2-2; D is unclear. Trimming shortened V by 5 bases and J by 2 bases, and 15 bases separated the two germline ends. The germline V gene encodes CDR1 LNHDA and CDR2 SQIVND (reference sequence). The CDR3 runs 16 residues. CDR3 in DNA: TGTGCCAGTAGTCCCCGTACAGCTTATAACACCGGGGAGCTGTTTTTT. Its translation is CASSPRTAYNTGELFF.

The J gene is TRBJ2-3, the V gene TRBV5-1, with D perhaps matching TRBD1 (5 bases). V was clipped by 4 bases and J by 0 bases, with 15 bases between them. There are 16 residues in the CDR3. The germline V gene encodes CDR1 SGHRS and CDR2 YFSETQ. CDR3 in amino acids: CASSHRTGESTDTQYF. CDR3 bases: TGCGCCAGCAGCCACAGAACAGGAGAAAGCACAGATACGCAGTATTTT.

This clone has more than one count but fewer than ten. The chain is built from TRBV7-9 and TRBJ1-6; no clear D. Per germline, CDR1 SEHNR and CDR2 FQNEAQ (reference sequence). There are 15 residues in the CDR3. Trimming removed 6 bases at V and 5 bases at J, with 14 bases between. Here the CDR3 reads CASRQGGPDNSPLHF. Written as DNA, the CDR3 is TGTGCCAGCAGACAAGGCGGCCCCGATAATTCACCCCTCCACTTT.

The chain joins TRBV27 to TRBJ2-7; D is perhaps TRBD2 (6 bases). Germline loops: CDR1 MNHEY, CDR2 SMNVEV (reference sequence). The CDR3 spans 14 residues. The V and J ends lost 6 bases and 0 bases respectively, with 12 bases between them. In DNA form, the CDR3 reads TGTGCCAGCAGCCTACGGGAGAGCTCCTACGAGCAGTACTTC. Translating gives CASSLRESSYEQYF.